This TCR beta chain was captured by sequencing in a study of T cells in Graves' hyperthyroidism and ophthalmopathy. This CDR3 has 15 amino acids. V dropped 3 bases and J dropped 1 base, with 12 bases sitting between them. RNA transcripts provided the source from which TCR beta CDR3 regions were amplified. The HTBI set primed first-round TCR CDR3 RT-PCR. TCRdb reprocessed the multiplex PCR reads with MiXCR, giving one entry per CDR3 protein. Of about 330,000 distinct CDR3 sequences listed, approximately 13% are singletons. The rearrangement uses TRBV12-3 or TRBV12-4 and TRBJ1-1; tentatively, D is TRBD1 (6 bases). The sample was blood. The TCR comes from a middle-aged woman with Graves' ophthalmopathy. CDR3: CASSFGGGTNTEAFF. CDR3 sequence (DNA): TGTGCCAGCAGTTTTGGGGGGGGCACGAACACTGAAGCTTTCTTT.